These 9 T cell receptor beta chains were all obtained from the same sample, sequenced in a study of T-cell memory formation after mild COVID-19. Via MiXCR, TCRdb re-called the 5' RACE reads, giving one row per CDR3 protein. The sample comprises 350,000 to 500,000 distinct CDR3 sequences, about a sixth of which are singletons, and roughly 21% rests with the top ten. The sample taken for sequencing was PBMCs or a T cell subset sorted from them (not recorded which). The receptors stem from a man aged 18-30 years who had mild COVID-19 (a few samples of this study predate the infection). Cell type and time point are not known.

V and J are TRBV5-6 and TRBJ2-7; weak D call: TRBD2 (5 bases). CDR1 is SGHDT and CDR2 is YYEEEE in the germline V gene. This CDR3 has 15 residues. V lost 0 bases to trimming and J lost 0 bases, with 10 bases between them. CDR3 sequence reads: CASSLVPGFSYEQYV. CDR3 DNA sequence: TGTGCCAGCAGCTTGGTTCCGGGATTCTCCTACGAGCAGTACGTC.

The rearrangement uses TRBV20-1 and TRBJ2-5; TRBD2 might be the D (6 bases). The CDR3 consists of 13 residues. V lost 3 bases, J lost 2 bases, and 10 bases lay in between. Germline lookup yields CDR1 DFQATT and CDR2 SNEGSKA (reference sequence). The CDR3 loop is CSARAGRQETQYF. CDR3 sequence (DNA): TGCAGTGCTAGGGCGGGACGGCAAGAGACCCAGTACTTC.

This clonotype was seen many times. The DNA for the CDR3 is TGTGCCAGCCTCCAGGGAGCTAGCACAGATACGCAGTATTTT. Its protein is CASLQGASTDTQYF. V is TRBV7-2 and J is TRBJ2-3; D tentatively fits TRBD1 or TRBD2 (5 bases each). This CDR3 is 14 amino acids long. Trimming took off 8 bases at V and 0 bases at J, with 12 bases between the two ends. CDR1 is SGHTA, CDR2 FQGNSA, per germline.

This clonotype was detected only a few times. V is TRBV7-8 and J is TRBJ1-6; D is perhaps TRBD1 (5 bases). The CDR3 spans 14 residues. Trimming left V 7 bases short and J 9 bases short, with 16 bases between. The germline gives CDR1 SGHVS, CDR2 FQNEAQ. CDR3 bases: TGTGCCAGCAACGACGCTGGGGGGATTTCACCCCTCCACTTT. This sequence encodes CASNDAGGISPLHF.

At least ten counts were recorded for this clonotype. The CDR3: CASSQDWIRTGMNTEAFF. The CDR3, as DNA: TGTGCCAGCAGCCAAGATTGGATAAGGACAGGAATGAACACTGAAGCTTTCTTT. The rearrangement links TRBV4-2 to TRBJ1-1; 7 nucleotides align to TRBD1. Germline V gene data show CDR1 as LGHNA and CDR2 as YNFKEQ. J gave up 0 bases and V 0 bases, and 10 bases lay outside the gene matches. The CDR3 has 18 residues.

This clonotype was observed a few times. The chain joins TRBV6-6 to TRBJ2-2; weak D call: TRBD1 (6 bases). V lost 10 bases, J lost 1 base, and 16 bases lay in between. Germline lookup yields CDR1 MNHNY and CDR2 SVGAGI (reference sequence). CDR3 length: 15 amino acids. For the CDR3, the DNA is TGTGCCACCACCCCGCCGACAGGGAACACCGGGGAGCTGTTTTTT. Translated, it gives CATTPPTGNTGELFF.

This clonotype was picked up a small number of times. V gene TRBV20-1 combines with J gene TRBJ1-5; a weak D match, TRBD1 (6 bases). There are 15 residues in the CDR3. The V end was cut by 2 bases, the J end by 9 bases, with 20 bases between. CDR1 DFQATT and CDR2 SNEGSKA come from the germline V gene (reference sequence). This chain's CDR3 is CSARPTGGLAWPQHF. The CDR3 nucleotides are TGCAGTGCTAGACCGACGGGGGGCTTAGCTTGGCCCCAGCATTTT.

The V and J genes are TRBV12-3 or TRBV12-4 and TRBJ1-1; D remains unclear. V lost 3 bases and J 4 bases, leaving 12 bases between the germline ends. The CDR3 runs 14 residues. The CDR3 is CASSFSVPGTEAFF. CDR3 bases: TGTGCCAGCAGTTTCTCGGTGCCGGGCACTGAAGCTTTCTTT.

This clonotype was seen a few times. The chain recombines TRBV7-2 with TRBJ1-2; 7 positions agree with TRBD1. CDR1 SGHTA and CDR2 FQGNSA come from the germline V gene. Germline trimming cut 1 base from V and 8 bases from J; bases unmatched to any gene: 7. The CDR3 is 14 residues long. CDR3: CASSLVAGGEGYTF. As DNA, the CDR3 is TGTGCCAGCAGCTTAGTTGCAGGGGGAGAGGGCTACACCTTC.